One T cell receptor (beta chain) is described in this entry. Its binding antigen is unknown. Base-call qualities are not available, and no considerably larger clone is one nucleotide away. The sequencer was an Illumina HiSeq 1500. TCRdb ran its own pipeline on the public reads, namely fastp trimming at Q25 and MiXCR clone calling, and kept in-frame beta chains. A single entry per CDR3 protein holds the most common genes and DNA from its merged rows. The sample records 150,000 to 200,000 distinct CDR3 sequences, under 30% of which are singletons. In total, the top ten clones hold approximately 31% of the sample. Trimming removed 4 bases from V and 4 bases from J, leaving 15 bases between the germline ends. The germline V gene sets CDR1 to SGHTA and CDR2 to FQGNSA. The CDR3 covers 15 residues, taking in both the cysteine and the phenylalanine. Of the read, only the CDR3 DNA is kept; its 45 bases are in frame from base 1.

This entry is derived from a study of T cell repertoires in cytomegalovirus infection (dated 2019 in TCRdb). As for the study more broadly: Donor HLA type was relevant to the analysis, because carriage of CMV infection together with the matching HLA type was indicated by public TCR beta signatures. Study-wide findings and limitations: Cumulative frequency of public TCR beta family members discriminated carriers of CMV infection plus the relevant HLA type in this cohort and an independent roughly 330-donor cohort. The ex vivo response was dominated by HLA-C-restricted CMV-specific TCR beta clonotypes, which also provided the single most frequent clonotype in two of eight donors.

Recombination connected TRBV7-2 to TRBJ2-3, with the D segment possibly TRBD1 or TRBD2, each aligning over 6 bases. Sequencing was done on a sample of PBMCs. This sequence was found in a human donor in good health (CMV status not recorded). Some clones in this sample may be carry-over from other donors' samples. The nucleotides read TGTGCCAGCAGCTCAGACAGGAGGGTCGCAGATACGCAGTATTTT. It encodes CASSSDRRVADTQYF.